Included here is one TCR beta chain sequence, with context. CDR1 is LNHNV, CDR2 YYDKDF, per germline (reference sequence). The CDR3 consists of 15 residues. V dropped 5 bases and J dropped 8 bases, with 21 bases sitting between them. Profiled with immunoSEQ multiplex PCR; TCRdb holds only in-frame clones, not every one. The profile shows some 30,000 clones, 80% to 90% of them singletons. This sample was taken from a study of blood T cell repertoires in COVID-19. For the study at large: Sources were T cells, B-cell-depleted T cells, or PBMCs; the material itself was cDNA or gDNA.

Patients at the Seattle site were enrolled during active infection and followed longitudinally. What was sequenced was peripheral blood. The chain links TRBV15 to TRBJ1-2, with a tentative D call TRBD1 (6 bases). The sequence derives from a woman of 80 years or more with COVID-19, enrolled during active disease. CDR3 amino acids: CATSPRRGGRKGYTF. The CDR3 DNA follows: TGTGCCACCAGCCCTAGGCGGGGGGGGCGGAAAGGCTACACCTTC.